Shown below are 29 T cell receptor beta chains from a single sample sequenced in a study of regulatory T cells in long-lasting Graves disease (dated by TCRdb to the early 2020s). The label giving this sample's time point can be read as: newly diagnosed GD, antithyroid drugs for less than 3 months. For both TCR sequencing and RNA sequencing, RNA was extracted from PBMCs in TRIzol. The library came from multiplex PCR. Data came from an Illumina HiSeq 4000. To build TCR beta libraries, CDR3 regions were amplified by Arm-PCR using iRepertoire HTBI primers. The raw public reads went through TCRdb reprocessing: fastp at Q25, MiXCR clone calling, in-frame beta chains kept. Merged by CDR3 protein, the rows form single entries marked with the most common genes and DNA. The sample table contains about 450,000 distinct CDR3 sequences; only one count was recorded for about 15% of them. The ten largest make up roughly 15% of the sample.

This same sample was also taken into another study, of T cells in Graves' hyperthyroidism and ophthalmopathy.

This material consisted of peripheral blood mononuclear cells (PBMCs), taken at new diagnosis, from a patient treated with antithyroid drugs. The origin of the receptors is a woman between 45 and 60 years old with Graves disease. Donor details come from another sample of the same person, matched by shared clones.

This clonotype came up once. J is TRBJ1-1 and V is TRBV20-1; D uncertain. CDR1 is DFQATT, CDR2 SNEGSKA, per germline (reference sequence). V was clipped by 6 bases and J by 8 bases, with 4 bases between them. CDR3 length: 8 residues. CDR3 sequence: CSALEAFF. DNA for the CDR3: TGCAGTGCCTTGGAAGCTTTCTTT.

The table lists this clonotype with a few counts. This chain joins TRBV27 and TRBJ2-3; D unresolved. Germline-derived CDR1 and CDR2 are MNHEY and SMNVEV (reference sequence). V shed 3 bases and J shed 6 bases, with 10 bases lying between them. CDR3 length equals 13 residues. The CDR3 DNA follows: TGTGCCAGCAGTTTGGTTTTTTTGGATACGCAGTATTTT. Its protein product is CASSLVFLDTQYF.

The sample holds many counts of this clonotype. The chain recombines TRBV12-3 or TRBV12-4 with TRBJ1-2, with D uncertain. V was cut by 2 bases and J by 11 bases, with 15 bases left in between. CDR3 size: 13 residues. This CDR3 reads CASSLPAFPAYTF. The DNA of the CDR3 is TGTGCCAGCAGTTTACCCGCCTTTCCCGCTTACACCTTC.

In this sample, this clonotype turned up many times. This sequence joins TRBV28 and TRBJ1-2; D uncertain. The CDR3 covers 17 residues. V was pared by 2 bases and J by 0 bases, with 16 bases between. CDR1 and CDR2 from the germline V gene are MDHEN and SYDVKM. The CDR3: CASSLGDGVGSNYGYTF. Written as DNA, the CDR3 is TGTGCCAGCAGTTTAGGAGACGGGGTAGGGTCTAACTATGGCTACACCTTC.

This clonotype has ten or more counts. The rearrangement joins TRBV28 to TRBJ2-7; weak D call: TRBD2 (5 bases). In germline, CDR1 is MDHEN, CDR2 SYDVKM. V lost 11 bases to trimming and J lost 1 base, with 12 bases between them. The CDR3 totals 12 residues. For the CDR3, the DNA is TGTGCCGGTGGGAGTAGTTCCTACGAGCAGTACTTC. Protein product: CAGGSSSYEQYF.

This clonotype showed up just a few times. The chain employs TRBV24-1 and TRBJ2-5; D gene unclear. The CDR3 has 14 amino acids. V was shortened by 3 bases and J by 2 bases, with 9 bases between the two germline ends. Germline-derived CDR1 and CDR2 are KGHDR and SFDVKD. The CDR3 bases are TGTGCCACCAGTGATAGACGATCGCAAGAGACCCAGTACTTC. Encoded protein: CATSDRRSQETQYF.

Note on this clonotype: The germline gene is not matched at one end of the junction; a read error may be the cause. This chain joins TRBV3-1 and TRBJ2-1; D ambiguous. From germline, CDR1 is LGHDT and CDR2 YNNKEL (reference sequence). This CDR3 has 14 amino acids. The CDR3 sequence: CASSPGPSGNEQLF. CDR3 coding DNA: TGTGCCAGCAGCCCAGGCCCCTCGGGCAATGAGCAGTTGTTC.

A few counts support this clonotype. J is TRBJ1-2 and V is TRBV20-1; 8 positions match TRBD1. The CDR3 is 15 residues long. CDR1 is DFQATT, CDR2 SNEGSKA, per germline (reference sequence). Trimming took 0 bases from V and 4 from J; bases not matched to a gene: 7. CDR3 sequence (DNA): TGCAGTGCTAGAGATCGGCAGGGGGCTTCCTATGGCTACACCTTC. Translation: CSARDRQGASYGYTF.

V and J are TRBV5-1 and TRBJ2-3, with D perhaps TRBD1 or TRBD2 (5 bases each). The CDR3 totals 14 residues. Germline-derived CDR1 and CDR2 are SGHRS and YFSETQ. Trimming left V 3 bases short and J 6 bases short, with 14 bases between. Written as DNA, the CDR3 is TGCGCCAGCAGCTGGGGGTTTCGGACCGATACGCAGTATTTT. The encoded protein is CASSWGFRTDTQYF.

This clonotype was seen at least ten times. The chain couples TRBV9 to TRBJ2-1; 7 bases are shared with TRBD1. This CDR3 is 15 amino acids long. Germline V gene sequence: CDR1 SGDLS, CDR2 YYNGEE. V shed 6 bases, J shed 8 bases, and the junction held 14 bases outside the gene matches. CDR3 loop: CASTPRQGLGDEQFF. CDR3 bases: TGTGCCAGCACTCCAAGACAGGGCCTGGGGGATGAGCAGTTCTTC.

The sample holds a few counts of this clonotype. This sequence joins TRBV7-9 and TRBJ2-7; 8 nucleotides align to TRBD1. This CDR3 has 14 amino acids. Per germline, CDR1 SEHNR and CDR2 FQNEAQ (reference sequence). V dropped 4 bases and J dropped 5; count of bases not matched to a gene: 7. Here the CDR3 reads CASSSDRGVNEQYF. The DNA of the CDR3 is TGTGCCAGCAGCTCTGACAGGGGTGTTAACGAGCAGTACTTC.

This clonotype occurred once. J is TRBJ2-3 and V is TRBV7-2; TRBD1 might be the D (6 bases). V was trimmed by 7 bases and J by 4 bases, leaving 15 bases between them. Per the germline V gene, CDR1 is SGHTA and CDR2 is FQGNSA. The CDR3 extends over 14 amino acids. The CDR3 loop reads CASKMDSLADTQYF. The CDR3 DNA reads TGTGCCAGCAAGATGGACAGCCTCGCAGATACGCAGTATTTT.

This clonotype was seen many times. This chain links TRBV18 with TRBJ2-7; D uncertain. The V gene's germline CDR1 is KGHSH and CDR2 LQKENI. The CDR3 extends over 15 amino acids. The V gene lost 2 bases and the J gene lost 3 bases, with 14 bases spanning the gap. The CDR3 coding sequence is TGTGCCAGCTCACCATCGCACGCTAGGGTCTACGAGCAGTACTTC. This gives the protein CASSPSHARVYEQYF.

Ten or more counts support this clonotype. The V and J genes are TRBV28 and TRBJ2-1; 9 nucleotides agree with TRBD1. V shed 2 bases, J shed 1 base, and the junction held 6 bases outside the gene matches. CDR3 size: 17 residues. Germline values: CDR1 MDHEN, CDR2 SYDVKM. The CDR3 nucleotides are TGTGCCAGCAGTTTACCCTTGGACAGGGGATCCTACAATGAGCAGTTCTTC. Translation gives CASSLPLDRGSYNEQFF.

The J gene is TRBJ2-1, the V gene TRBV5-1; D is perhaps TRBD1 (6 bases). Germline V gives CDR1 SGHRS, CDR2 YFSETQ. Trimming cost V 5 bases and J 0 bases, with 15 bases left between them. This CDR3 has 16 amino acids. The CDR3 is CASRRAGASSYNEQFF. CDR3 DNA sequence: TGCGCCAGCAGACGGGCAGGGGCGAGCTCCTACAATGAGCAGTTCTTC.

DNA for the CDR3: TGTGCCAACACCCAGGGGGCGCCTGTGCAGGGCGAGCAGTACTTC. Translating gives CANTQGAPVQGEQYF. The chain couples TRBV5-6 to TRBJ2-7; 8 nucleotides align to TRBD1. V lost 9 bases, J lost 6 bases, and 17 bases stayed unmatched. The CDR3 covers 15 residues. Germline CDR1 reads SGHDT; CDR2 reads YYEEEE.

The chain couples TRBV7-3 to TRBJ1-6, with D tentatively TRBD1 (5 bases). The V gene's germline CDR1 is SGHTA and CDR2 FQGTGA. The CDR3 runs 15 residues. V was trimmed by 1 base and J by 10 bases, leaving 14 bases between them. DNA of the CDR3: TGTGCCAGCAGCTTAATGGCAGCCCGGGGCTCACCCCTCCACTTT. Protein: CASSLMAARGSPLHF.

On this clonotype itself: A read error may be the cause here, since a much bigger clone is one base away. V is TRBV2 and J is TRBJ2-1; 10 nucleotides align to TRBD2. Trimming at V came to 4 bases and at J to 4 bases, leaving 13 bases not matched to a gene. The CDR3 sequence is 18 residues long. The germline V gene has CDR1 SNHLY and CDR2 FYNNEI. The CDR3 coding sequence is TGTGCCAGCAGTGTATGGCTAGCGGGAGTCGGGGAGTACAATGAGCAGTTCTTC. Its protein is CASSVWLAGVGEYNEQFF. Drawing the rest from reference TRBV2 and TRBJ2-1, the complete variable domain is EPEVTQTPSHQVTQMGQEVILRCVPISNHLYFYWYRQILGQKVEFLVSFYNNEISEKSEIFDDQFSVERPDGSNFTLKIRSTKLEDSAMYFCASSVWLAGVGEYNEQFFGPGTRLTVL.

This clonotype was seen repeatedly, ten times or more. J is TRBJ1-5 and V is TRBV15; D not certain. Trimming shortened V by 0 bases and J by 2 bases, and 5 bases separated the two germline ends. The CDR3 covers 14 residues. From germline, CDR1 is LNHNV and CDR2 YYDKDF (reference sequence). Written as DNA, the CDR3 is TGTGCCACCAGCAGAGAGGAGCGCAATCAGCCCCAGCATTTT. This sequence encodes CATSREERNQPQHF.

A word on this clonotype: A read error may explain this, as a much larger clone is one base away. V and J are TRBV6-1 and TRBJ1-1; D is perhaps TRBD1 (5 bases). This CDR3 is built from 13 residues. CDR1 and CDR2 (germline): MNHNS, SASEGT. CDR3 bases: TGTGCCGGCAGTCCCGGGGCGAACACTGAAGCTTTCTTT. Translation gives CAGSPGANTEAFF.

This clonotype was observed at least ten times. This chain connects TRBV11-2 to TRBJ1-2; no definite D call. CDR1 SGHAT and CDR2 FQNNGV come from the germline V gene. CDR3 length: 11 amino acids. V lost 1 base, J lost 6 bases, and 3 bases lay in between. The CDR3 DNA reads TGTGCCAGCAGCTTAGTGCATGGCTACACCTTC. The encoded protein is CASSLVHGYTF. Variable domain in full (rest from reference TRBV11-2 and TRBJ1-2): EAGVAQSPRYKIIEKRQSVAFWCNPISGHATLYWYQQILGQGPKLLIQFQNNGVVDDSQLPKDRFSAERLKGVDSTLKIQPAKLEDSAVYLCASSLVHGYTFGSGTRLTVV.

The V gene is TRBV6-5, the J gene TRBJ2-3, with D perhaps TRBD1 (5 bases). Germline CDR1 is MNHEY and CDR2 is SVGAGI. V lost 0 bases to trimming and J lost 6 bases, with 16 bases between them. The CDR3 spans 16 residues. The CDR3 loop reads CASSYSSAGITDTQYF. In nucleotides, the CDR3 is TGTGCCAGCAGTTACTCGAGTGCAGGGATAACGGATACGCAGTATTTT.

The table lists this clonotype with many counts. The rearrangement joins TRBV18 to TRBJ2-5, with D possibly being TRBD2 (6 bases). This CDR3 region has 15 residues. Per germline, CDR1 KGHSH and CDR2 LQKENI. V was trimmed by 2 bases and J by 4 bases, leaving 14 bases between them. This CDR3 is CASSPNVGSLETQYF. Here the CDR3 DNA reads TGTGCCAGCTCACCAAACGTCGGGAGCTTAGAGACCCAGTACTTC.

The V and J genes are TRBV6-5 and TRBJ2-2; D is perhaps TRBD2 (6 bases). The germline V and J ends were trimmed by 0 bases and 7 bases, with 9 bases remaining between them. Germline loops: CDR1 MNHEY, CDR2 SVGAGI. The CDR3 sequence is 14 residues long. DNA for the CDR3: TGTGCCAGCAGTTACTCGGGCGGGAACGGGGAGCTGTTTTTT. Its translation is CASSYSGGNGELFF.

The genes are TRBV9 and TRBJ2-7; 8 bases match TRBD1. V lost 3 bases, J lost 4 bases, and 9 bases stayed unmatched. CDR1 is SGDLS, CDR2 YYNGEE, per germline. This CDR3 comprises 15 residues. The CDR3 sequence: CASSARDRLGYEQYF. CDR3 nucleotides: TGTGCCAGCAGCGCCCGGGACAGGCTGGGGTACGAGCAGTACTTC.

This clonotype was counted many times. This chain joins TRBV10-1 and TRBJ2-1, with 13 nucleotides matching TRBD2. With 6 bases clipped from V and 0 bases from J, the junction kept 14 bases outside the gene matches. Germline values: CDR1 WNHNN, CDR2 SYGVQD (reference sequence). This CDR3 comprises 20 residues. For the CDR3, the DNA is TGCGCCAGCAGCCCACCGAGGACTAGCGGGAGCAACCTCTCCTACAATGAGCAGTTCTTC. Protein sequence: CASSPPRTSGSNLSYNEQFF.

The genes are TRBV18 and TRBJ2-1; TRBD2 matches at 7 bases. V shed 4 bases, J shed 2 bases, and the junction held 2 bases outside the gene matches. There are 14 residues in the CDR3. CDR1 and CDR2 (germline): KGHSH, LQKENI. The CDR3 loop reads CASSRGLAYNEQFF. CDR3 sequence (DNA): TGTGCCAGCTCACGAGGACTAGCCTACAATGAGCAGTTCTTC. The complete variable domain, with remaining parts taken from reference TRBV18 and TRBJ2-1, reads NAGVMQNPRHLVRRRGQEARLRCSPMKGHSHVYWYRQLPEEGLKFMVYLQKENIIDESGMPKERFSAEFPKEGPSILRIQQVVRGDSAAYFCASSRGLAYNEQFFGPGTRLTVL.

Many counts were recorded for this clonotype. The chain recombines TRBV11-2 with TRBJ2-2; 9 positions agree with TRBD2. V shed 6 bases, J shed 3 bases, and the junction held 8 bases outside the gene matches. CDR3 length: 16 residues. Germline values: CDR1 SGHAT, CDR2 FQNNGV. CDR3: CASRHPAGGDTGELFF. In nucleotides, the CDR3 is TGTGCCAGCAGGCACCCGGCGGGGGGGGACACCGGGGAGCTGTTTTTT.

This clonotype was seen many times. The chain uses TRBV6-2 or TRBV6-3 and TRBJ2-2, with 11 bases that match TRBD1. The CDR3 sequence is 15 residues long. J lost 3 bases, V lost 5 bases, and 2 bases had no gene match. From germline, CDR1 is MNHEY and CDR2 SVGEGT. The CDR3 nucleotides are TGTGCCAGCAGTGAGGGACAGGGGGACACCGGGGAGCTGTTTTTT. Translating gives CASSEGQGDTGELFF.